Each of the 7 T cell receptor beta chains below was sequenced from the same sample in a study of CD4 T cells in relation to SARS-CoV-2 and coronaviruses. The unexposed donors gave CD4+ T cells in about 2010-2019, prior to COVID-19. CD4+ T cells were isolated from the cells after around 9 days of culture. Using immunoSEQ multiplex PCR, the repertoire was profiled, and TCRdb retains in-frame clones only, with some absent. The sample includes 20,000 or so clones, 76% of them seen just once. No cognate antigen is known for these TCRs. The specimen sequenced was CD4+ T cells from PBMCs, cultured in vitro. These receptors all come from a human donor in good health.

This sequence joins TRBV10-1 and TRBJ2-3, with D perhaps matching TRBD1 (6 bases). Per germline, CDR1 WNHNN and CDR2 SYGVQD (reference sequence). The CDR3 consists of 14 residues. Trimming shortened V by 8 bases and J by 0 bases, and 12 bases separated the two germline ends. CDR3 nucleotides: TGCGCCAGCTCGTCGGGACAAAGCACAGATACGCAGTATTTT. Encoded protein: CASSSGQSTDTQYF.

A few counts support this clone. The rearrangement links TRBV4-1 to TRBJ2-7; a weak D match, TRBD1 (5 bases). V lost 9 bases and J 0 bases, leaving 18 bases between the germline ends. The germline gives CDR1 MGHRA, CDR2 YSYEKL. The CDR3 runs 15 residues. Here the CDR3 reads CASSYLQGSSYEQYF. CDR3 in DNA: TGCGCCAGTTCTTACCTTCAGGGTTCCTCCTACGAGCAGTACTTC.

The V and J genes are TRBV6-5 and TRBJ2-7; D is perhaps TRBD1 (5 bases). From germline, CDR1 is MNHEY and CDR2 SVGAGI. The CDR3 extends over 13 amino acids. The ends were cut back, 5 bases at V and 3 bases at J, with 11 bases in the middle. CDR3 sequence reads: CASSRQQNYEQYF. Written as DNA, the CDR3 is TGTGCCAGCAGTAGACAGCAAAACTACGAGCAGTACTTC.

The chain joins TRBV7-2 to TRBJ2-3, with TRBD2 matching 7 bases. This CDR3 has 14 residues. The germline CDR1 and CDR2 sequences are SGHTA and FQGNSA. V lost 4 bases, J lost 6 bases, and 7 bases stayed unmatched. The CDR3 DNA reads as TGTGCCAGCAGCTCTCAAGCGGGAATGGATACGCAGTATTTT. Amino acid sequence: CASSSQAGMDTQYF.

J is TRBJ2-7 and V is TRBV27; TRBD2 aligns across 13 bases. Trimming removed 6 bases from V and 2 bases from J; junction bases left unmatched: 4. The CDR3 covers 15 residues. Germline V gene sequence: CDR1 MNHEY, CDR2 SMNVEV (reference sequence). The CDR3 sequence is CASRRTSGSAYEQYF. The CDR3 nucleotides read TGTGCCAGCAGACGGACTAGCGGGAGCGCCTACGAGCAGTACTTC.

The chain combines TRBV28 with TRBJ1-2, with 7 bases matching TRBD1. CDR1 and CDR2 (germline): MDHEN, SYDVKM. The CDR3 is 14 residues long. V gave up 3 bases and J gave up 6 bases; unmatched junction bases: 7. CDR3 DNA sequence: TGTGCCAGCAGTTTCCAGGGGGAGGCTGATGGCTACACCTTC. Its protein product is CASSFQGEADGYTF.

This rearrangement joins TRBV2 to TRBJ2-2; D call uncertain. V lost 5 bases and J lost 3, with 4 bases in between. The CDR3 consists of 12 residues. Germline values: CDR1 SNHLY, CDR2 FYNNEI. The CDR3 here is CASSSHTGELFF. As DNA, the CDR3 is TGTGCCAGCAGTTCGCACACCGGGGAGCTGTTTTTT.